The 27 T cell receptor beta chains in this list originate from one sample, sequenced in a study of radiotherapy plus CTLA-4 blockade in lung cancer. The method was immunoSEQ multiplex PCR; TCRdb's version includes in-frame clones alone and lacks a portion of them. The sample includes 45,000 to 55,000 clones, approximately 91% of them seen just once. Sample: peripheral blood, taken from a patient treated with radiotherapy plus ipilimumab. These receptors came from a human donor with non-small cell lung cancer whose response to radiotherapy plus ipilimumab could not be evaluated.

The chain joins TRBV28 to TRBJ1-5; maybe TRBD1 (5 bases). Germline loops: CDR1 MDHEN, CDR2 SYDVKM. This CDR3 is built from 15 residues. The V and J ends lost 2 bases and 4 bases respectively, with 12 bases between them. CDR3 DNA sequence: TGTGCCAGCAGTTTAACGGGACGGGGGAATCAGCCCCAGCATTTT. It encodes CASSLTGRGNQPQHF.

The chain is built from TRBV6-5 and TRBJ2-3; D is ambiguous. The V gene's germline CDR1 is MNHEY and CDR2 SVGAGI. The length of the CDR3 is 13 residues. Trimming took 2 bases from V and 1 from J, leaving 4 bases between them. The CDR3 protein is CASSYTGTDTQYF. As DNA, the CDR3 is TGTGCCAGCAGTTACACAGGCACAGATACGCAGTATTTT.

The chain links TRBV6-5 to TRBJ2-1, with D perhaps TRBD1 (5 bases). CDR3 length: 11 amino acids. Germline V gene sequence: CDR1 MNHEY, CDR2 SVGAGI. The ends were cut back, 7 bases at V and 9 bases at J, with 10 bases in the middle. The CDR3, as DNA: TGTGCCAGCAAGGAAAGGGGTGAGCAGTTCTTC. Translated, it gives CASKERGEQFF.

The V and J genes are TRBV19 and TRBJ1-5, with D possibly matching TRBD1 (5 bases). CDR1 and CDR2 (germline): LNHDA, SQIVND (reference sequence). The V end lost 3 bases, the J end lost 0 bases, and 12 bases lay between the germline ends. This CDR3 region has 16 residues. The CDR3 sequence is CASSILGTGSNQPQHF. DNA for the CDR3: TGTGCCAGTAGTATCCTCGGCACAGGTAGCAATCAGCCCCAGCATTTT. Full variable domain (missing parts from reference TRBV19 and TRBJ1-5): DGGITQSPKYLFRKEGQNVTLSCEQNLNHDAMYWYRQDPGQGLRLIYYSQIVNDFQKGDIAEGYSVSREKKESFPLTVTSAQKNPTAFYLCASSILGTGSNQPQHFGDGTRLSIL.

In this sample, this clone turned up once. This chain joins TRBV5-1 and TRBJ2-5, with TRBD2 as a possible D gene (5 bases). CDR1 is SGHRS, CDR2 YFSETQ, per germline. V shed 1 base and J shed 2 bases, with 12 bases lying between them. The CDR3 contains 15 residues. CDR3 sequence (DNA): TGCGCCAGCAGCTTGCGGGCTAGCACGCAAGAGACCCAGTACTTC. Translating it yields CASSLRASTQETQYF.

J is TRBJ1-4 and V is TRBV7-9; D gene ambiguous. This CDR3 is 13 amino acids long. The germline V gene encodes CDR1 SEHNR and CDR2 FQNEAQ (reference sequence). Trimming left V 5 bases short and J 0 bases short, with 4 bases between. CDR3 protein: CASSLTTNEKLFF. For the CDR3, the DNA is TGTGCCAGCAGCCTAACAACTAATGAAAAACTGTTTTTT. Variable domain in full (rest from reference TRBV7-9 and TRBJ1-4): DTGVSQNPRHKITKRGQNVTFRCDPISEHNRLYWYRQTLGQGPEFLTYFQNEAQLEKSRLLSDRFSAERPKGSFSTLEIQRTEQGDSAMYLCASSLTTNEKLFFGSGTQLSVL.

V usage is TRBV5-5 and J usage is TRBJ1-2; 9 nucleotides match TRBD1. This CDR3 is 16 amino acids long. Looked up from germline, CDR1 is SGHKS and CDR2 is YYEKEE (reference sequence). V trimming: 1 base; J trimming: 0 bases; junction bases outside the gene matches: 4. The CDR3 region has the DNA TGTGCCAGCAGCTTGTCCGGACAGGGGACTAACTATGGCTACACCTTC. Protein product: CASSLSGQGTNYGYTF.

The J gene is TRBJ2-1, the V gene TRBV9; 8 nucleotides agree with TRBD2. The V gene's germline CDR1 is SGDLS and CDR2 YYNGEE. The CDR3 runs 15 residues. With V trimmed by 3 bases and J by 0 bases, 2 bases remained unmatched. CDR3 region: CASSESGSSYNEQFF. CDR3 bases: TGTGCCAGCAGCGAAAGCGGGAGCTCCTACAATGAGCAGTTCTTC.

The chain links TRBV28 to TRBJ2-2; D is perhaps TRBD2 (5 bases). V was shortened by 4 bases and J by 0 bases, with 9 bases between the two germline ends. From germline, CDR1 is MDHEN and CDR2 SYDVKM. The CDR3 has 15 amino acids. Written as DNA, the CDR3 is TGTGCCAGCAGTTCGGACTGGGCGAACACCGGGGAGCTGTTTTTT. Protein sequence: CASSSDWANTGELFF.

CDR3 loop: CASSESGRVNEKLFF. DNA of the CDR3: TGTGCCAGCAGTGAATCCGGTCGGGTTAATGAAAAACTGTTTTTT. The chain couples TRBV25-1 to TRBJ1-4; no clear D. The CDR3 runs 15 residues. V was cut by 1 base and J by 4 bases, with 10 bases left in between. The V gene's germline CDR1 is MGHDK and CDR2 SYGVNS.

The chain joins TRBV25-1 to TRBJ2-5, with 7 bases matching TRBD2. Germline assignment: CDR1 MGHDK and CDR2 SYGVNS. The CDR3 length is 15 residues. After removal of 5 bases from V and 9 bases from J, the junction contained 15 bases not matched to a gene. CDR3 DNA sequence: TGTGCCAGCAGTAGAGCGGGAACTGCAAGAGATTCCCAGTACTTC. Translating it yields CASSRAGTARDSQYF.

The J gene is TRBJ2-5, the V gene TRBV5-1; D not resolved. Germline V gene data show CDR1 as SGHRS and CDR2 as YFSETQ. This CDR3 spans 14 amino acids. V dropped 1 base and J dropped 2 bases, with 9 bases sitting between them. CDR3 in amino acids: CASSLKSSQETQYF. CDR3 coding DNA: TGCGCCAGCAGCTTGAAAAGCTCACAAGAGACCCAGTACTTC.

On this clone itself: Within the sample, other DNA sequences also encode this same CDR3. V usage is TRBV6-5 and J usage is TRBJ2-4, with 9 bases identical to TRBD1. The germline V gene has CDR1 MNHEY and CDR2 SVGAGI. CDR3 size: 14 residues. V lost 6 bases, J lost 9 bases, and 9 bases stayed unmatched. The CDR3 DNA sequence: TGTGCCAGCAGCGTCCGACAGGGGGGAGGCATTCAGTACTTC. This codes for CASSVRQGGGIQYF.

In DNA, the CDR3 is TGCGCCAGCAGCCAGAAATCTAGCGGGGGCTCCTACAATGAGCAGTTCTTC. Translating gives CASSQKSSGGSYNEQFF. The chain joins TRBV4-3 to TRBJ2-1; 10 nucleotides line up with TRBD2. The V segment lost 3 bases and the J segment 0 bases; nucleotides outside the gene matches: 5. CDR1 and CDR2 (germline): LGHNA, YSLEER. The CDR3 covers 17 residues.

The rearrangement uses TRBV11-2 and TRBJ2-3, with D hard to call. In germline, CDR1 is SGHAT, CDR2 FQNNGV. This CDR3 has 15 residues. Trimming stripped 5 bases from V and 1 base from J, with 13 bases between. CDR3 residues: CASSTSVGRTDTQYF. CDR3 nucleotides: TGTGCCAGCAGCACCTCCGTTGGCCGCACAGATACGCAGTATTTT.

V usage is TRBV7-9 and J usage is TRBJ1-2; possibly TRBD1 for D (6 bases). Germline values: CDR1 SEHNR, CDR2 FQNEAQ (reference sequence). This CDR3 has 15 amino acids. V was clipped by 4 bases and J by 4 bases, with 16 bases between them. The CDR3 DNA reads TGTGCCAGCAGCTCTGGACAGCCTGGGACCTATGGCTACACCTTC. Its protein is CASSSGQPGTYGYTF.

The chain uses TRBV11-2 and TRBJ2-5; the match to TRBD1 covers 9 bases. Germline-derived CDR1 and CDR2 are SGHAT and FQNNGV. The CDR3 extends over 15 amino acids. V lost 3 bases to trimming and J lost 5 bases; unmatched junction nucleotides: 7. The CDR3 loop reads CASSFGTGRGETQYF. The CDR3 region has the DNA TGTGCCAGCAGCTTCGGGACAGGGAGGGGTGAGACCCAGTACTTC.

The chain links TRBV28 to TRBJ1-2; the match to TRBD1 covers 7 bases. There are 15 residues in the CDR3. Losses at the gene ends were 3 bases for V and 8 bases for J; bases not matched to a gene: 12. CDR1 is MDHEN and CDR2 is SYDVKM in the germline V gene. The CDR3 here is CASSFSVDRWRGYTF. CDR3 nucleotide sequence: TGTGCCAGCAGTTTCTCGGTGGACAGGTGGCGCGGCTACACCTTC.

The V and J genes are TRBV7-2 and TRBJ2-3; 7 bases map to TRBD1. Looked up from germline, CDR1 is SGHTA and CDR2 is FQGNSA. This CDR3 has 16 amino acids. V lost 6 bases to trimming and J lost 2 bases; unmatched junction nucleotides: 11. The CDR3 nucleotides read TGTGCCAGCAGTTGGACAGGTTCGCCTTACACAGATACGCAGTATTTT. Amino acid sequence: CASSWTGSPYTDTQYF.

The chain carries TRBV6-6 and TRBJ2-3, with 8 nucleotides matching TRBD1. Germline CDR1 is MNHNY and CDR2 is SVGAGI (reference sequence). The CDR3 is 13 amino acids. V shed 6 bases and J 3 bases; nucleotides not matched to a gene: 2. CDR3 amino acids: CASRTGATDTQYF. The CDR3 DNA sequence: TGTGCCAGCAGGACAGGGGCAACAGATACGCAGTATTTT.

V gene TRBV7-2 combines with J gene TRBJ1-1; 7 bases agree with TRBD1. Germline V lookup: CDR1 SGHTA, CDR2 FQGNSA. The CDR3 loop spans 15 amino acids. Trimming removed 8 bases from V and 1 base from J; junction bases left unmatched: 10. The CDR3 loop reads CASYPRTGPNTEAFF. For the CDR3, the DNA is TGTGCCAGCTACCCCCGGACAGGACCGAACACTGAAGCTTTCTTT.

The chain uses TRBV7-2 and TRBJ2-2, with D unclear. CDR3 size: 15 residues. Germline V gene lookup returns CDR1 SGHTA and CDR2 FQGNSA. The ends were cut back, 0 bases at V and 3 bases at J, with 8 bases in the middle. The CDR3 sequence: CASSLALSDTGELFF. CDR3 nucleotides: TGTGCCAGCAGCTTAGCGCTAAGCGACACCGGGGAGCTGTTTTTT.

The chain is built from TRBV5-1 and TRBJ2-7, with TRBD2 matching 14 bases. Germline-derived CDR1 and CDR2 are SGHRS and YFSETQ. J gave up 5 bases and V 3 bases, and 7 bases lay outside the gene matches. The CDR3 is made up of 16 amino acids. The CDR3 DNA sequence: TGCGCCAGCAGCTCCGGACTAGCGGGGGGTGTAGACGAGCAGTACTTC. Translating it yields CASSSGLAGGVDEQYF.

V and J are TRBV6-5 and TRBJ2-3; 7 positions agree with TRBD1. There are 14 residues in the CDR3. The V gene's germline CDR1 is MNHEY and CDR2 SVGAGI. The V gene end was trimmed by 6 bases and the J gene end by 2 bases; junction bases not matched to a gene: 5. CDR3: CASSQGQYTDTQYF. The CDR3 DNA is TGTGCCAGCAGCCAGGGACAGTACACAGATACGCAGTATTTT.

The chain employs TRBV27 and TRBJ2-3, with 12 bases that match TRBD2. The CDR3 is made up of 14 amino acids. Trimming removed 8 bases from V and 4 bases from J; junction bases left unmatched: 4. CDR1 MNHEY and CDR2 SMNVEV come from the germline V gene (reference sequence). CDR3 protein: CASAGLAGSDTQYF. DNA of the CDR3: TGTGCCAGCGCGGGACTAGCGGGCTCAGATACGCAGTATTTT.

The chain carries TRBV15 and TRBJ2-3; TRBD2 matches 7 bases. Unmatched junction bases numbered 8, after V lost 0 bases and J lost 2 bases. From germline, CDR1 is LNHNV and CDR2 YYDKDF (reference sequence). CDR3 size: 17 residues. The CDR3: CATSREGRLADTDTQYF. The CDR3 nucleotides are TGTGCCACCAGCAGAGAAGGGAGACTAGCAGACACAGATACGCAGTATTTT.

The rearrangement links TRBV4-1 to TRBJ2-7, with 7 bases fitting TRBD1. Trimming at V came to 4 bases and at J to 7 bases, leaving 10 bases not matched to a gene. The CDR3 is made up of 14 amino acids. Germline lookup yields CDR1 MGHRA and CDR2 YSYEKL. The chain's CDR3 is CASSPRTGLDEQYF. The CDR3 DNA reads as TGCGCCAGCAGCCCCCGGACAGGTTTAGATGAGCAGTACTTC.